These 28 T cell receptor beta chains came from one sample sequenced in a study of blood T cell repertoires in COVID-19. Repertoires were generated with immunoSEQ multiplex PCR, while TCRdb's copy carries only in-frame clones and drops some. The data contain over 200,000 clones, over 80% of them singletons. Input material: peripheral blood. The receptors stem from a human donor in a cohort sampled during active COVID-19.

V is TRBV27 and J is TRBJ2-7; D gene ambiguous. The V and J ends lost 1 base and 3 bases respectively, with 7 bases between them. This CDR3 is built from 13 residues. Germline-derived CDR1 and CDR2 are MNHEY and SMNVEV (reference sequence). CDR3 residues: CASSLWALYEQYF. CDR3 sequence (DNA): TGTGCCAGCAGTTTATGGGCTCTCTACGAGCAGTACTTC.

This clone has a handful of counts. The chain couples TRBV30 to TRBJ2-3; D is unclear. Germline V gene data show CDR1 as GTSNPN and CDR2 as SVGIG (reference sequence). The CDR3 length is 11 residues. V dropped 4 bases and J dropped 0 bases, with 2 bases sitting between them. Here the CDR3 DNA reads TGTGCCTGGACGAGCACAGATACGCAGTATTTT. Translation gives CAWTSTDTQYF.

The V call is TRBV19, the J call TRBJ2-3; 14 nucleotides match TRBD2. This CDR3 has 16 amino acids. The J segment lost 1 base and the V segment lost 10 bases, leaving 7 bases of the junction unmatched. Germline lookup yields CDR1 LNHDA and CDR2 SQIVND (reference sequence). This chain's CDR3 is CATGLAGGSRTDTQYF. CDR3 sequence (DNA): TGTGCCACCGGACTAGCGGGAGGTAGTCGCACAGATACGCAGTATTTT.

V and J are TRBV4-1 and TRBJ1-2, with D tentatively TRBD1 (6 bases). This CDR3 spans 16 amino acids. Per germline, CDR1 MGHRA and CDR2 YSYEKL. Trimming removed 0 bases from V and 3 bases from J, with 14 bases in between. The CDR3 DNA is TGCGCCAGCAGCCAAGAAGGGGGGGTCCGGGACTATGGCTACACCTTC. Translated, it gives CASSQEGGVRDYGYTF.

The V call is TRBV20-1, the J call TRBJ2-2; D might be TRBD2 (6 bases). Germline assignment: CDR1 DFQATT and CDR2 SNEGSKA (reference sequence). This CDR3 region has 15 residues. Trimming took 5 bases from V and 7 from J, leaving 20 bases between them. The CDR3 reads CSAGERRERIGELFF. The CDR3 coding sequence is TGCAGTGCTGGTGAAAGGAGGGAGCGAATCGGGGAGCTGTTTTTT.

The chain recombines TRBV7-2 with TRBJ1-4; the match to TRBD1 covers 9 bases. Germline lookup yields CDR1 SGHTA and CDR2 FQGNSA. After removal of 1 base from V and 9 bases from J, the junction contained 9 bases not matched to a gene. The CDR3 extends over 16 amino acids. DNA for the CDR3: TGTGCCAGCAGCTTAGGGGGCGGGACAGGGAATAAAAAACTGTTTTTT. The encoded protein is CASSLGGGTGNKKLFF.

V usage is TRBV9 and J usage is TRBJ2-5, with D tentatively TRBD2 (5 bases). V lost 3 bases and J 0 bases, leaving 9 bases between the germline ends. The CDR3 length is 14 residues. Germline V gene data show CDR1 as SGDLS and CDR2 as YYNGEE. Here the CDR3 reads CASSGTVYQETQYF. In DNA, the CDR3 is TGTGCCAGCAGCGGGACTGTGTACCAAGAGACCCAGTACTTC.

The rearrangement uses TRBV5-1 and TRBJ2-5; TRBD1 agrees at 9 bases. The germline V gene has CDR1 SGHRS and CDR2 YFSETQ. V lost 4 bases, J lost 4 bases, and 8 bases stayed unmatched. This CDR3 is 15 amino acids long. This chain's CDR3 is CASSEWTGAGETQYF. CDR3 bases: TGCGCCAGCAGCGAGTGGACAGGGGCAGGAGAGACCCAGTACTTC.

The gene calls are TRBV27 and TRBJ1-2; 8 nucleotides line up with TRBD1. After removal of 4 bases from V and 3 bases from J, the junction contained 7 bases not matched to a gene. CDR3 size: 15 residues. CDR1 is MNHEY, CDR2 SMNVEV, per germline (reference sequence). In DNA form, the CDR3 reads TGTGCCAGCAGTTCACACAGGGGGAAAGACTATGGCTACACCTTC. Residues: CASSSHRGKDYGYTF.

Only a few counts were recorded for this clone. The chain is built from TRBV7-9 and TRBJ2-1, with 13 bases lining up with TRBD2. The germline gives CDR1 SEHNR, CDR2 FQNEAQ (reference sequence). This CDR3 is 15 amino acids long. Germline trimming cut 5 bases from V and 8 bases from J; bases unmatched to any gene: 6. CDR3 in DNA: TGTGCCAGCAGCGCACGGACTAGCGGGAGCTATGAGCAGTTCTTC. Its translation is CASSARTSGSYEQFF.

The CDR3 sequence is CASSPLTAWNTEAFF. In nucleotides, the CDR3 is TGTGCCAGCAGCCCCCTGACAGCCTGGAACACTGAAGCTTTCTTT. V is TRBV6-5 and J is TRBJ1-1; D is perhaps TRBD1 (5 bases). This CDR3 has 15 residues. Germline CDR1 and CDR2: MNHEY and SVGAGI. Trimming stripped 6 bases from V and 1 base from J, with 15 bases between.

The chain has TRBV18 and TRBJ1-1, with D perhaps TRBD1 (5 bases). The CDR3 consists of 15 residues. Trimming shortened V by 5 bases and J by 1 base, and 14 bases separated the two germline ends. Germline-derived CDR1 and CDR2 are KGHSH and LQKENI. This CDR3 is CASSFSGTKNTEAFF. The CDR3 nucleotides are TGTGCCAGCTCATTTTCCGGGACTAAGAACACTGAAGCTTTCTTT.

J is TRBJ2-1 and V is TRBV7-9; D gene uncertain. V lost 5 bases, J lost 9 bases, and 11 bases lay in between. Per germline, CDR1 SEHNR and CDR2 FQNEAQ (reference sequence). This CDR3 comprises 12 residues. The CDR3 nucleotides read TGTGCCAGCAGCCCAGATTCTGGTGAGCAGTTCTTC. Translation gives CASSPDSGEQFF.

The chain combines TRBV28 with TRBJ1-5; 12 nucleotides line up with TRBD1. V gave up 5 bases and J gave up 2 bases; unmatched junction bases: 13. This CDR3 spans 19 amino acids. Germline V gene sequence: CDR1 MDHEN, CDR2 SYDVKM. The CDR3 is CASSAPGQGATSGNQPQHF. The CDR3 DNA follows: TGTGCCAGCAGTGCACCGGGACAGGGGGCAACCTCTGGCAATCAGCCCCAGCATTTT.

The J gene is TRBJ1-1, the V gene TRBV6-5, with a tentative D call TRBD1 (6 bases). The CDR3 is 14 amino acids. The germline V and J ends were trimmed by 2 bases and 4 bases, with 11 bases remaining between them. CDR1 is MNHEY and CDR2 is SVGAGI in the germline V gene. The CDR3 bases are TGTGCCAGCAGTTACGGGGGGGCGGGCACTGAAGCTTTCTTT. Protein product: CASSYGGAGTEAFF.

The chain employs TRBV29-1 and TRBJ1-2; D is perhaps TRBD1 (6 bases). V was clipped by 6 bases and J by 7 bases, with 18 bases between them. The CDR3 covers 13 residues. Germline CDR1 and CDR2: SQVTM and ANQGSEA. This chain's CDR3 is CSVLDSQGPGYTF. The CDR3 nucleotides read TGCAGCGTACTGGACTCACAGGGACCTGGCTACACCTTC.

In its sample, this clone was seen once. J is TRBJ2-7 and V is TRBV2; the match to TRBD1 covers 8 bases. CDR1 and CDR2 (germline): SNHLY, FYNNEI. The CDR3 covers 13 residues. Germline trimming cut 5 bases from V and 2 bases from J; bases unmatched to any gene: 2. CDR3 loop: CASSQGAPYEQYF. CDR3 in DNA: TGTGCCAGCAGTCAGGGGGCCCCCTACGAGCAGTACTTC.

The gene calls are TRBV6-6 and TRBJ1-6; D may be TRBD1 (6 bases). With 7 bases removed from V and 6 bases from J, the gap between germline ends came to 16 bases. This CDR3 is built from 15 residues. Germline V lookup: CDR1 MNHNY, CDR2 SVGAGI (reference sequence). This CDR3 reads CASTLGVRGNSPLHF. The CDR3 region has the DNA TGTGCCAGCACTTTAGGCGTCAGGGGTAATTCACCCCTCCACTTT.

This clone was observed at least ten times. The chain employs TRBV3-1 (or the pseudogene TRBV3-2) and TRBJ2-5; D not certain. This CDR3 is built from 14 residues. Trimming cost V 0 bases and J 5 bases, with 10 bases left between them. CDR1 is LGHDT and CDR2 is YNNKEL in the germline V gene (reference sequence). CDR3 DNA sequence: TGTGCCAGCAGCCAAGAAGATAGCCTGGAGACCCAGTACTTC. This encodes CASSQEDSLETQYF.

The chain joins TRBV24-1 to TRBJ2-3; 12 bases are a match to TRBD1. After removal of 4 bases from V and 4 bases from J, the junction contained 5 bases not matched to a gene. Germline V CDR1 and CDR2: KGHDR, SFDVKD. The CDR3 is 16 amino acids. The CDR3: CATSETGTGGADTQYF. CDR3 coding DNA: TGTGCCACCAGTGAAACCGGGACAGGGGGCGCAGATACGCAGTATTTT.

V is TRBV27 and J is TRBJ2-7; TRBD2 aligns across 12 bases. The V gene's germline CDR1 is MNHEY and CDR2 SMNVEV (reference sequence). CDR3 length: 15 amino acids. Trimming at V came to 5 bases and at J to 6 bases, leaving 8 bases not matched to a gene. The CDR3 is CASSAAGLAGLEQYF. The CDR3, as DNA: TGTGCCAGCAGTGCGGCGGGACTAGCGGGTCTCGAGCAGTACTTC.

This chain joins TRBV5-1 and TRBJ2-5; 7 bases match TRBD1. The V gene end was trimmed by 4 bases and the J gene end by 5 bases; junction bases not matched to a gene: 8. Germline V CDR1 and CDR2: SGHRS, YFSETQ. The length of the CDR3 is 14 residues. CDR3: CASSPRTGGETQYF. CDR3 DNA sequence: TGCGCCAGCAGCCCGAGGACAGGCGGGGAGACCCAGTACTTC.

The rearrangement uses TRBV6-2 or TRBV6-3 and TRBJ2-7; TRBD1 is a possible D gene (6 bases). Germline-derived CDR1 and CDR2 are MNHEY and SVGEGT. There are 14 residues in the CDR3. V lost 2 bases to trimming and J lost 2 bases, with 10 bases between them. The CDR3 nucleotides are TGTGCCAGCAGTTACCCCGACAGGACCTACGAGCAGTACTTC. This codes for CASSYPDRTYEQYF.

The chain combines TRBV24-1 with TRBJ2-3; D possibly corresponds to TRBD2 (5 bases). Germline-derived CDR1 and CDR2 are KGHDR and SFDVKD. Between the trimmed V and J ends, which lost 3 bases and 0 bases, there was a span of 21 bases. The CDR3 extends over 19 amino acids. The CDR3 DNA sequence: TGTGCCACCAGTGATCGCCTTGGCGGGTCCTCTCTTAGCACAGATACGCAGTATTTT. This encodes CATSDRLGGSSLSTDTQYF.

This sequence joins TRBV27 and TRBJ1-6; D is unresolved. Germline CDR1 is MNHEY and CDR2 is SMNVEV (reference sequence). The CDR3 contains 16 residues. V lost 6 bases, J lost 0 bases, and 12 bases lay in between. CDR3 in amino acids: CASSSTGSSYNSPLHF. The CDR3 DNA is TGTGCCAGCAGCTCTACGGGGAGCTCCTATAATTCACCCCTCCACTTT.

The rearrangement joins TRBV15 to TRBJ1-1; D is unclear. Between the trimmed V and J ends, which lost 1 base and 1 base, there was a span of 7 bases. This CDR3 is 14 amino acids long. The germline V gene encodes CDR1 LNHNV and CDR2 YYDKDF (reference sequence). The CDR3 nucleotides are TGTGCCACCAGCAGAGCTTTCTCGAACACTGAAGCTTTCTTT. Encoded protein: CATSRAFSNTEAFF.

The V gene is TRBV2, the J gene TRBJ2-4, with TRBD2 as a possible D gene (5 bases). The ends were cut back, 4 bases at V and 3 bases at J, with 10 bases in the middle. The CDR3 is made up of 14 amino acids. The germline V gene encodes CDR1 SNHLY and CDR2 FYNNEI. The DNA of the CDR3 is TGTGCCAGCAGTGCGCGGGTCGGCAAAAACATTCAGTACTTC. It translates to CASSARVGKNIQYF.

The CDR3 reads CASSTPDRGYYEQYF. The CDR3 bases are TGTGCCAGTAGTACTCCGGACAGGGGCTACTACGAGCAGTACTTC. The chain couples TRBV19 to TRBJ2-7; 9 bases agree with TRBD1. V was clipped by 4 bases and J by 3 bases; unmatched bases: 7. CDR1 is LNHDA and CDR2 is SQIVND in the germline V gene (reference sequence). There are 15 residues in the CDR3.